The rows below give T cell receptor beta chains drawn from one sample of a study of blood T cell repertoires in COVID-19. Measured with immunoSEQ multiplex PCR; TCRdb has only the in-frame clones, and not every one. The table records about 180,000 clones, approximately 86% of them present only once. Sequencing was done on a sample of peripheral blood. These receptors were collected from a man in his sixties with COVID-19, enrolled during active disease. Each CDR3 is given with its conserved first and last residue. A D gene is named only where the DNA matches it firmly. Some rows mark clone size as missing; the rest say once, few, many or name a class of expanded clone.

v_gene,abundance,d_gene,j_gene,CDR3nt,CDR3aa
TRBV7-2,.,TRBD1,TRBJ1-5,TGTGCCAGCAGCTTGGGCCTGAGGACAGGGCCTCAGCCCCAGCATTTT,CASSLGLRTGPQPQHF
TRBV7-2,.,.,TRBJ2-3,TGTGCCAGCAGCTTTACTACCGGGGCAGATACGCAGTATTTT,CASSFTTGADTQYF
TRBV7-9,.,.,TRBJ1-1,TGTGCCAGCAGCTACCGGACAGCCTCAAACACTGAAGCTTTCTTT,CASSYRTASNTEAFF
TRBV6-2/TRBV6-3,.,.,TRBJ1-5,TGTGCCAGCAGTCGCTACCGAATACTAACGGATCAGCCCCAGCATTTT,CASSRYRILTDQPQHF
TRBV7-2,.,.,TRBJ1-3,TGTGCCAGCAGCCCCACCCCGGACAGTAGCTACTCTGGAAACACCATATATTTT,CASSPTPDSSYSGNTIYF
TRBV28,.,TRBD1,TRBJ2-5,TGTGCCAGCAGTTTAAGGGGGCCGACGGAGACCCAGTACTTC,CASSLRGPTETQYF
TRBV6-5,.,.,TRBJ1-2,TGTGCCAGCAGCGCAGACAGATATGGCTACACCTTC,CASSADRYGYTF
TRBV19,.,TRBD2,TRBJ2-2,TGTGCCAGTAGTTCTCCGGGACTAGCGTCCACCGGGGAGCTGTTTTTT,CASSSPGLASTGELFF
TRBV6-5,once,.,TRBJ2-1,TGTGCCAGCAGTTCCGCGTCGTGGGGCTCCTCCCTGGAGCAGTTCTTC,CASSSASWGSSLEQFF
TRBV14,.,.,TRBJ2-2,TGTGCCAGCAGCCAAGTCGTGGGGACACAAGTATCCGGGGAGCTGTTTTTT,CASSQVVGTQVSGELFF
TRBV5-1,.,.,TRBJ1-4,TGCGCCAGCAGCTTGGTAGTTTCCGAAAAACTGTTTTTT,CASSLVVSEKLFF
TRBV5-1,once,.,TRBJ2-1,TGCGCCAGCAGCCCTGGCGGACCCGCTAGGGGTGAGCAGTTCTTC,CASSPGGPARGEQFF
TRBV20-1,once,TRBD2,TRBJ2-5,TGCAGCCGGGGGGGTTCAGAGACCCAGTACTTC,CSRGGSETQYF
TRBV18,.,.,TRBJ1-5,TGTGCCAGCTCCCCTTCGGGAGGGGGCAATCAGCCCCAGCATTTT,CASSPSGGGNQPQHF
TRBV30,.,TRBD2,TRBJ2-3,TGTGCCTGGACTAGCGGGAACACAGATACGCAGTATTTT,CAWTSGNTDTQYF
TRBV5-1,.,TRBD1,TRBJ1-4,TGCGCCAGCAGCTCGATGCCAGGGGGGAATGAAAAACTGTTTTTT,CASSSMPGGNEKLFF
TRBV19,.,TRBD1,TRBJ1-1,TGTGCCAGTAGTAGGGACCACAGGGGAACTGAAGCTTTCTTT,CASSRDHRGTEAFF
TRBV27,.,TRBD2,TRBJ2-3,TGTGCCAGTGGGCGGGGGGGCCCCCCAGATACGCAGTATTTT,CASGRGGPPDTQYF
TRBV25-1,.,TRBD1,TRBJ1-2,TGTGCCAGCAGTGGTCCCGGGACAGGGGGCGTTAGCTATGGCTACACCTTC,CASSGPGTGGVSYGYTF
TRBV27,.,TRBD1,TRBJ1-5,TGTGCCAGCAGTGAGCTACAGGGGGACGGCCAGCCCCAGCATTTT,CASSELQGDGQPQHF
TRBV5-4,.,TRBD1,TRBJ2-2,TGTGCCAGCACCCACGGACAGGGGGTCTTAACCGGGGAGCTGTTTTTT,CASTHGQGVLTGELFF
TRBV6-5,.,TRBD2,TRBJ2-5,TGTGCCAGCAGGCCCGGGACTAGCCAATCGACCCAGTACTTC,CASRPGTSQSTQYF
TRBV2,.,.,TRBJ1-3,TGTGCCAGCAGTGAAGTACGGAGCTCTGGAAACACCATATATTTT,CASSEVRSSGNTIYF
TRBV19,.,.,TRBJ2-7,TGTGCCAGTAGTTACGCCATACAGGGACCCTACGAGCAGTACTTC,CASSYAIQGPYEQYF
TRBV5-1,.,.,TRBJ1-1,TGCGCCAGCAGCTCGCAAGGGGGCACTGAAGCTTTCTTT,CASSSQGGTEAFF
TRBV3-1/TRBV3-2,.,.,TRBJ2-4,TGTGCCAGCAGCCAGAGGGTAACCAAAAACATTCAGTACTTC,CASSQRVTKNIQYF
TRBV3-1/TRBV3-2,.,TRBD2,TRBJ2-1,TGTGCCAGCAGCCCGACCTGGGCTAGCGGGGCCTACAATGAGCAGTTCTTC,CASSPTWASGAYNEQFF
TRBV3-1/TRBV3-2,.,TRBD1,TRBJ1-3,TGTGCCAGCAGATACGCAGGGGGCCTCGATGGAAACACCATATATTTT,CASRYAGGLDGNTIYF
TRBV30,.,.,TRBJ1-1,TGTGCCTGGGACGCGGTGGGGGGGACCACTGAAGCTTTCTTT,CAWDAVGGTTEAFF
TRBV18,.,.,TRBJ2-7,TGTGCCAGCTCACCACTCCAGGGTCCCTCCTACGAGCAGTACTTC,CASSPLQGPSYEQYF
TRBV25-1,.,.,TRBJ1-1,TGTGCCAGCAGTGAACCGGGGACTGAAGCTTTCTTT,CASSEPGTEAFF
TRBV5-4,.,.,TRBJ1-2,TGTGCCAGCAGCTACGAAACAGGGCCCTACTATGGCTACACCTTC,CASSYETGPYYGYTF
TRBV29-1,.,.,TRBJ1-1,TGCAGCGAGCTACGACAGACGCAAGAAGCTTTCTTT,CSELRQTQEAFF